This T cell receptor beta chain was recovered during a study of blood T cell repertoires in COVID-19. The repertoire was sequenced with immunoSEQ multiplex PCR; TCRdb's copy has only in-frame clones and lacks some. The table records 150,000 to 180,000 clones, about 90% of them present only once. Germline assignment: CDR1 SQVTM and CDR2 ANQGSEA. CDR3 size: 14 residues. Trimming took 5 bases from V and 4 from J; bases not matched to a gene: 7. The clonotype comes from a man aged 45 to 65 with acute or convalescent COVID-19. The sample comprised peripheral blood. The chain joins TRBV29-1 to TRBJ1-1; 10 bases are a match to TRBD1. The CDR3 nucleotides are TGCAGCGTTCGACAGGGGGCCGGTGTCACTGAAGCTTTCTTT. Its protein product is CSVRQGAGVTEAFF.